The clone carrying this T cell receptor (beta chain) was recorded many times. The antigen is unknown. A constant-region primer served to make TCR beta cDNA from roughly 480 ng total RNA. Nested multiplex PCR, run for three rounds with slightly modified ARM-PCR, yielded TCR beta libraries. In TCRdb, the multiplex PCR reads were re-called with MiXCR into one record per CDR3 protein. Among approximately 120,000 distinct CDR3 sequences listed, 60% to 80% were seen once. This specimen belongs to a study of tumor-infiltrating lymphocytes in primary liver carcinoma. Taking roughly 18-32 mg of unsorted bulk tissue, the authors co-extracted RNA and DNA. Study-wide points: Whereas tumor region pairs overlapped more, tumor-adjacent and tumor-blood pairs overlapped less.

Sequenced: liver tumor tissue from sampling region 3. The subset: tumor region T3, left-lateral pole. The receptor's source is a woman aged 55-70 years with primary liver carcinoma and hepatitis B virus infection.

Here the CDR3 DNA reads TGTGCCAGCGGGACTCCAGATACGCAGTATTTT. As protein: CASGTPDTQYF. This sequence joins TRBV5-4 and TRBJ2-3; weak D call: TRBD2 (6 bases). The CDR3 extends over 11 amino acids. Germline V gives CDR1 SGHNT, CDR2 YYREEE (reference sequence). V lost 7 bases and J 4 bases, leaving 7 bases between the germline ends.